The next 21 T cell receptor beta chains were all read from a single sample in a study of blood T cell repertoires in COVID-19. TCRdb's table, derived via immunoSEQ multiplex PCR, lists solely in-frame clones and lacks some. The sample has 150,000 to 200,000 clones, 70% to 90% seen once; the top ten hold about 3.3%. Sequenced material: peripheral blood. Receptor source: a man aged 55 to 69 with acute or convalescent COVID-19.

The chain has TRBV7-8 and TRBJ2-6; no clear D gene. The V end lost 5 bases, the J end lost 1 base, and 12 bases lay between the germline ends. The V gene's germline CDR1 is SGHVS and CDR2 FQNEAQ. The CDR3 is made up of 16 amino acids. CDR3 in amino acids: CASSGSTWSGANVLTF. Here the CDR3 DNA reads TGTGCCAGCAGCGGCAGTACCTGGTCTGGGGCCAACGTCCTGACTTTC.

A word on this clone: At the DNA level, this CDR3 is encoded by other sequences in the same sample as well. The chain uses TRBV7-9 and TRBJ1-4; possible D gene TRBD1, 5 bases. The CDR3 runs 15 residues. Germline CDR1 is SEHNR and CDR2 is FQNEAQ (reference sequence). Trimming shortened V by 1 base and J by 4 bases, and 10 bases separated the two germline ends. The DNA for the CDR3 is TGTGCCAGCAGCTTAGGAGGAGGGGTTAATGAAAAACTGTTTTTT. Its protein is CASSLGGGVNEKLFF.

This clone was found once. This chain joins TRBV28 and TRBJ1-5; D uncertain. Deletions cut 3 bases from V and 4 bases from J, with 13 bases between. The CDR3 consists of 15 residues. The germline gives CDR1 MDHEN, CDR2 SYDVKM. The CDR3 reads CASSLYSSQNQPQHF. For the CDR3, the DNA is TGTGCCAGCAGTTTGTACAGCTCCCAGAATCAGCCCCAGCATTTT.

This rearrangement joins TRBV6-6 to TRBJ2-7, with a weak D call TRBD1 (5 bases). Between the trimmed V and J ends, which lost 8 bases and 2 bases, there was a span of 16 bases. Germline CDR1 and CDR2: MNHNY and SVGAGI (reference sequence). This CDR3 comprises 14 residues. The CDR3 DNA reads TGTGCCAGCCTTCGGCCAGGGTCTCCCTACGAGCAGTACTTC. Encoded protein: CASLRPGSPYEQYF.

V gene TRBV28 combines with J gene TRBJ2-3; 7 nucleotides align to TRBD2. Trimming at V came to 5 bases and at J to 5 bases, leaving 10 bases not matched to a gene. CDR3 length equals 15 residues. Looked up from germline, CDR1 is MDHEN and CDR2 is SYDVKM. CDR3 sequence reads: CASSRSGNIVDTQYF. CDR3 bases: TGTGCCAGCAGTCGGAGCGGGAACATTGTAGATACGCAGTATTTT.

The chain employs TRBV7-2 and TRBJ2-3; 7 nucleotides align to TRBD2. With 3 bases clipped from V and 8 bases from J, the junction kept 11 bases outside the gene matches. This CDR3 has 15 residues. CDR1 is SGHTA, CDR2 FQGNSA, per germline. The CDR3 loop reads CASSFATSIRGTQYF. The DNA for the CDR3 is TGTGCCAGCAGCTTCGCGACTAGCATCCGTGGTACGCAGTATTTT.

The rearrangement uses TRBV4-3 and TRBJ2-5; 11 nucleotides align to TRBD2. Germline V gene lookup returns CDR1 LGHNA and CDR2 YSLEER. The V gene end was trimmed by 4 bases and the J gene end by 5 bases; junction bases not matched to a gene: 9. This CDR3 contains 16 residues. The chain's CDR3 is CASSLSTSGRIETQYF. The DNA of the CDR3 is TGCGCCAGCAGCCTGTCTACTAGCGGGAGAATTGAGACCCAGTACTTC.

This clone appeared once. CDR3 protein: CASSLGQGWTEAFF. The CDR3 nucleotides read TGTGCCAGCAGCTTGGGGCAGGGGTGGACTGAAGCTTTCTTT. The chain combines TRBV7-9 with TRBJ1-1; TRBD1 is a possible D gene (6 bases). V was pared by 3 bases and J by 5 bases, with 13 bases between. CDR1 is SEHNR, CDR2 FQNEAQ, per germline (reference sequence). The CDR3 contains 14 residues.

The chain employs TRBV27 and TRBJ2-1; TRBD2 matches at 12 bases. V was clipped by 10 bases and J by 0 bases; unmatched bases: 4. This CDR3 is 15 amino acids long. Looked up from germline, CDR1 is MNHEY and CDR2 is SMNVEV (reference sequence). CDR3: CATGLAGISYNEQFF. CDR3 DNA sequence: TGTGCCACCGGACTAGCGGGGATCTCCTACAATGAGCAGTTCTTC.

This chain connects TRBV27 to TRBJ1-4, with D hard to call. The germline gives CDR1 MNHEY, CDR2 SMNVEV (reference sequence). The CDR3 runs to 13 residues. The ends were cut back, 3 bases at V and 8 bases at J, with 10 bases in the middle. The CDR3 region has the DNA TGTGCCAGCAGTTTCCGAGAAGCGGAAAAACTGTTTTTT. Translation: CASSFREAEKLFF.

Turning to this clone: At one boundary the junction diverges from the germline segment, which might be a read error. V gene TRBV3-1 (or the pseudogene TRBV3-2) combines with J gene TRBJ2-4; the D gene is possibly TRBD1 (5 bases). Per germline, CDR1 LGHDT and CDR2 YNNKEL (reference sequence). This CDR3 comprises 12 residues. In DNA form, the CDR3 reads TGTGCCAGCAGCCAAGTAGGGAAAGGGGAACACTTC. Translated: CASSQVGKGEHF.

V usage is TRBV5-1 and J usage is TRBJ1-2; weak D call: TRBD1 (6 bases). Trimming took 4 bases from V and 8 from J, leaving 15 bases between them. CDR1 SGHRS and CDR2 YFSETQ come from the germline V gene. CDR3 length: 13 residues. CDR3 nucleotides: TGCGCCAGCAGCCGGGGGGCTTTCGAGGGCTACACCTTC. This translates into CASSRGAFEGYTF.

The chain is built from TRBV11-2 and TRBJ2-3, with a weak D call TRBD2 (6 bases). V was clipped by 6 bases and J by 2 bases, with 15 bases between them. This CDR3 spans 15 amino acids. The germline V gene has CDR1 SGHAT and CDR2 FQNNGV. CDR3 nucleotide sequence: TGTGCCAGCAGGAAGGAGCGGGCCGTCACAGATACGCAGTATTTT. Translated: CASRKERAVTDTQYF.

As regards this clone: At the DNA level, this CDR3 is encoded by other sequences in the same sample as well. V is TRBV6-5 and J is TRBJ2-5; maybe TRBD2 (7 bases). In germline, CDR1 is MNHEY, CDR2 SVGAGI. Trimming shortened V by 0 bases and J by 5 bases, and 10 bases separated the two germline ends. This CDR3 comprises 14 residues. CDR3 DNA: TGTGCCAGCAGTTACTCGGGGGGGCTCGAGACCCAGTACTTC. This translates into CASSYSGGLETQYF.

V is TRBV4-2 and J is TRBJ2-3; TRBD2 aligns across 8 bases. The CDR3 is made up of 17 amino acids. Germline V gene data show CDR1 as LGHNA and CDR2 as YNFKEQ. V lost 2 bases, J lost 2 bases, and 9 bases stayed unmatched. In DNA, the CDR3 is TGTGCCAGCAGCCAACGGGGAACCGGGAGGGACACAGATACGCAGTATTTT. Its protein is CASSQRGTGRDTDTQYF.

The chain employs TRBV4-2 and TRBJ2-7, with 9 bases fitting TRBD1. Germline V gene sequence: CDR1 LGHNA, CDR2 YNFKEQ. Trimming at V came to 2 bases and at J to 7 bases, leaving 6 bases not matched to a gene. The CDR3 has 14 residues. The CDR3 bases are TGTGCCAGCAGCCAAACCGGGACAGGGATTGAGCAGTACTTC. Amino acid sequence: CASSQTGTGIEQYF.

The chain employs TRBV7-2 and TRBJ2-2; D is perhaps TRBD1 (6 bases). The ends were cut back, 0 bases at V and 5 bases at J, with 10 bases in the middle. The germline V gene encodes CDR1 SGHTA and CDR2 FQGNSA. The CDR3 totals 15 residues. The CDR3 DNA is TGTGCCAGCAGCTTAGCTACCCAGGGGACCGGGGAGCTGTTTTTT. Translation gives CASSLATQGTGELFF. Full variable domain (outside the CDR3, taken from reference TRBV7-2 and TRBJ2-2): GAGVSQSPSNKVTEKGKDVELRCDPISGHTALYWYRQSLGQGLEFLIYFQGNSAPDKSGLPSDRFSAERTGGSVSTLTIQRTQQEDSAVYLCASSLATQGTGELFFGEGSRLTVL.

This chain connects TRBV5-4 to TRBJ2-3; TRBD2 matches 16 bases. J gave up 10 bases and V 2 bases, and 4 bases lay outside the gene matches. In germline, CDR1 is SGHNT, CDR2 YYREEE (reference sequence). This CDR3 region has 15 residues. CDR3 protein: CASSLGTSGRGPQYF. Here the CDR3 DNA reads TGTGCCAGCAGCTTAGGGACTAGCGGGAGGGGCCCGCAGTATTTT.

The CDR3 DNA reads as TGTGCCAGCAGCGTAGGTAGCGGCTCATACTACGAGCAGTACTTC. Translating it yields CASSVGSGSYYEQYF. This chain connects TRBV9 to TRBJ2-7; a possible D gene is TRBD2 (6 bases). Germline V gives CDR1 SGDLS, CDR2 YYNGEE. V was cut by 0 bases and J by 3 bases, with 13 bases left in between. The CDR3 is 15 residues long.

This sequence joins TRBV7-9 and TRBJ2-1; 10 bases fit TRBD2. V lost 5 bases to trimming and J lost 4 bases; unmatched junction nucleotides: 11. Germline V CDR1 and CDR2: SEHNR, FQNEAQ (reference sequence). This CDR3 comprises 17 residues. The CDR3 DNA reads TGTGCCAGCAGCATCCCTACCGGGACTAGCGTATACAATGAGCAGTTCTTC. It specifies CASSIPTGTSVYNEQFF.

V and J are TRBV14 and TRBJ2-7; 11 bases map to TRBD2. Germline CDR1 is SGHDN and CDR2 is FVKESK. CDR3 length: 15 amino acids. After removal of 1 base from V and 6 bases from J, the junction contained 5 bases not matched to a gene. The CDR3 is CASSQVTSGRREQYF. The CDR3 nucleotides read TGTGCCAGCAGCCAAGTCACTAGCGGGAGACGCGAGCAGTACTTC. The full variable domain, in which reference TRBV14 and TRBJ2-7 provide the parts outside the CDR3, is EAGVTQFPSHSVIEKGQTVTLRCDPISGHDNLYWYRRVMGKEIKFLLHFVKESKQDESGMPNNRFLAERTGGTYSTLKVQPAELEDSGVYFCASSQVTSGRREQYFGPGTRLTVT.